This T cell receptor (beta chain) stems from a study of shared clonotypes between healthy human individuals. Genomic DNA of every subset was divided equally among multiple immunoSEQ plates. Data came from immunoSEQ multiplex PCR; TCRdb stores just in-frame clones and leaves some out. Here the sample spans roughly 120,000 clones, around 71% being singletons. Per germline, CDR1 MNHEY and CDR2 SVGAGI. The CDR3 is 14 residues long. J lost 7 bases, V lost 6 bases, and 8 bases had no gene match. What was sequenced was memory CD8+ T cells sorted from blood. Documented subset: CD45RO+ cells pooled with CCR7-negative TemRA cells. The source is a woman in her twenties or thirties in good health. The genes are TRBV6-5 and TRBJ1-4, with 7 bases identical to TRBD1. This CDR3 is CASRETGEGEKLFF. The CDR3 coding sequence is TGTGCCAGCAGAGAAACAGGGGAGGGTGAAAAACTGTTTTTT.